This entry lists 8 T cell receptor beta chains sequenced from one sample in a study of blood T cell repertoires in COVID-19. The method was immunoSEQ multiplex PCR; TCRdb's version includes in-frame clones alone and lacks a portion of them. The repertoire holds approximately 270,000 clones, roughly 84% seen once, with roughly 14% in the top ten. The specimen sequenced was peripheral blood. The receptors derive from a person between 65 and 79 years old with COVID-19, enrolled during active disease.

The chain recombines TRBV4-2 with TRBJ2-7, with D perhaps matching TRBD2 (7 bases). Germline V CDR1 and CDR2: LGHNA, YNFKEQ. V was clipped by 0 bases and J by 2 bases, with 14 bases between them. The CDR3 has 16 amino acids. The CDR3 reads CASSQEGRGATYEQYF. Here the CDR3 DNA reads TGTGCCAGCAGCCAAGAGGGGAGGGGGGCGACCTACGAGCAGTACTTC.

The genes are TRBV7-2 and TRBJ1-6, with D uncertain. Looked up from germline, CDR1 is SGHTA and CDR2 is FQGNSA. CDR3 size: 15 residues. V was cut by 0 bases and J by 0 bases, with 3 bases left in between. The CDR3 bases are TGTGCCAGCAGCTTAGCGAGCTCCTATAATTCACCCCTCCACTTT. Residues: CASSLASSYNSPLHF.

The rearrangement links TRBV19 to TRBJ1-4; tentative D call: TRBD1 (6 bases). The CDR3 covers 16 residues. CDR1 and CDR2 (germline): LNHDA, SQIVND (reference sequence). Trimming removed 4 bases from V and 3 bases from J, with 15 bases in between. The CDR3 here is CASSNPQGGPNEKLFF. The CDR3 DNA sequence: TGTGCCAGTAGTAACCCACAGGGTGGCCCTAATGAAAAACTGTTTTTT.

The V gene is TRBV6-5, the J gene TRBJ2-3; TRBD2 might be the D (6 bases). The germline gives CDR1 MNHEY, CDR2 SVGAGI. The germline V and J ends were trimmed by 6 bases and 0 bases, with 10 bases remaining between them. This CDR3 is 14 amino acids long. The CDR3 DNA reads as TGTGCCAGCAGGCGCGGGACTAGCACAGATACGCAGTATTTT. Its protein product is CASRRGTSTDTQYF.

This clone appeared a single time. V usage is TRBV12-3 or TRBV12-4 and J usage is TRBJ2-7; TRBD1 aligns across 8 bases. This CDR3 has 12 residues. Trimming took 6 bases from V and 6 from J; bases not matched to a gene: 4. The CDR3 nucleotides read TGTGCCAGCAGCGCAGGGGGCAGCGAGCAGTACTTC. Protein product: CASSAGGSEQYF.

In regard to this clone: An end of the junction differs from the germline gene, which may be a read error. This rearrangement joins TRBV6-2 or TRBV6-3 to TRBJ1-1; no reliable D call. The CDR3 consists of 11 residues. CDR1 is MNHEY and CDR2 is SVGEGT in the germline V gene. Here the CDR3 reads CASSYPDAGAF. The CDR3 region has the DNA TGTGCCAGCAGTTACCCCGACGCGGGAGCCTTT.

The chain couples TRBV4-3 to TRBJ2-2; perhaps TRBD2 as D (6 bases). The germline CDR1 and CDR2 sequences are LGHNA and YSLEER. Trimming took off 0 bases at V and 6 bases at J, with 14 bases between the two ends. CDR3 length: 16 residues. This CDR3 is CASSQEVSWRAGELFF. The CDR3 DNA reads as TGCGCCAGCAGCCAAGAAGTTAGCTGGAGGGCCGGGGAGCTGTTTTTT.

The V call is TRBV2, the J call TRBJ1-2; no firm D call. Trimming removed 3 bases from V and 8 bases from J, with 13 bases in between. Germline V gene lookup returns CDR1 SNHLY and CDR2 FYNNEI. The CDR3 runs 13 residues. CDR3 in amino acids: CASSEFNTEGYTF. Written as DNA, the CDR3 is TGTGCCAGCAGTGAGTTTAATACCGAGGGCTACACCTTC.